The 6 T cell receptor beta chains reported below all come from one sample, sequenced in a study of beta chain features in type 1 diabetes. The study, taken as a whole, reports: TCRB CDR3s from Type 1 diabetes patients were moderately but significantly shorter in all four CD4+ subsets.

Their recognized antigens are unknown. The sequenced template was cDNA made from the entire isolated RNA. Clones were read by immunoSEQ multiplex PCR, and TCRdb kept only the in-frame ones, dropping some. The data contain about 340,000 clones, approximately 10% of them singletons. Sequenced material: central memory CD4+ T cells from blood. The origin of the receptors is a man aged 30-40 years with type 1 diabetes.

The chain uses TRBV27 and TRBJ2-2, with D possibly matching TRBD2 (6 bases). Germline-derived CDR1 and CDR2 are MNHEY and SMNVEV (reference sequence). There are 15 residues in the CDR3. Trimming took 2 bases from V and 5 from J, leaving 12 bases between them. CDR3 nucleotide sequence: TGTGCCAGCAGTTTACACGGGGGACTGACCGGGGAGCTGTTTTTT. Amino acid sequence: CASSLHGGLTGELFF.

The chain has TRBV27 and TRBJ1-2, with 10 bases fitting TRBD1. CDR1 is MNHEY, CDR2 SMNVEV, per germline (reference sequence). V was pared by 5 bases and J by 4 bases, with 7 bases of the junction left unmatched. The CDR3 runs 15 residues. The CDR3 protein is CASSPDRGPAYGYTF. The DNA of the CDR3 is TGTGCCAGCAGTCCAGACAGGGGGCCAGCCTATGGCTACACCTTC.

This chain connects TRBV7-2 to TRBJ2-7; the match to TRBD2 covers 12 bases. The CDR3 contains 15 residues. In germline, CDR1 is SGHTA, CDR2 FQGNSA. V was clipped by 5 bases and J by 2 bases; unmatched bases: 4. CDR3 loop: CASSKTSGGAYEQYF. CDR3 sequence (DNA): TGTGCCAGCAGCAAGACTAGCGGGGGAGCCTACGAGCAGTACTTC. The full variable domain, with the rest looked up from reference TRBV7-2 and TRBJ2-7, is GAGVSQSPSNKVTEKGKDVELRCDPISGHTALYWYRQSLGQGLEFLIYFQGNSAPDKSGLPSDRFSAERTGGSVSTLTIQRTQQEDSAVYLCASSKTSGGAYEQYFGPGTRLTVT.

In the case of this clone: The sample carries other DNA sequences with the same CDR3. V usage is TRBV9 and J usage is TRBJ2-3; no reliable D call. In germline, CDR1 is SGDLS, CDR2 YYNGEE. The CDR3 has 13 residues. With 1 base removed from V and 0 bases from J, the gap between germline ends came to 3 bases. DNA of the CDR3: TGTGCCAGCAGCGTAAGCAGCACAGATACGCAGTATTTT. This encodes CASSVSSTDTQYF.

This clone was recorded once. V gene TRBV9 combines with J gene TRBJ1-3; D is unclear. The V gene lost 5 bases and the J gene lost 0 bases, with 12 bases spanning the gap. The germline gives CDR1 SGDLS, CDR2 YYNGEE. This CDR3 contains 15 residues. In DNA, the CDR3 is TGTGCCAGCAGACCCGACCTGAGCTCTGGAAACACCATATATTTT. Translation: CASRPDLSSGNTIYF.

This clone was counted many times. Mismatch with germline at one junction end may stem from a read error. This chain uses TRBV7-9 with TRBJ2-3; TRBD2 agrees at 8 bases. The CDR3 sequence is 11 residues long. From germline, CDR1 is SEHNR and CDR2 FQNEAQ (reference sequence). The CDR3 sequence: CASSRTSLPFF. CDR3 nucleotide sequence: TGTGCCAGCAGCCGGACTAGCCTACCATTCTTT.